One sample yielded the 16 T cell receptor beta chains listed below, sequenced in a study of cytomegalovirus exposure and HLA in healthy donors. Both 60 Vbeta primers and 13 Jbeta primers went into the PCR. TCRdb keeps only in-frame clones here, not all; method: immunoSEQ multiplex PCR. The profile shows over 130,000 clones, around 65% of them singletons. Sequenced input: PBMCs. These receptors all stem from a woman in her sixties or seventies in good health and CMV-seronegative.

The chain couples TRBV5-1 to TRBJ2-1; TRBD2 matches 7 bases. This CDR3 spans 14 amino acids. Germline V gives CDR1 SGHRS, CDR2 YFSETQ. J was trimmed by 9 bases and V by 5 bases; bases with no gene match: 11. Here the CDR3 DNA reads TGCGCCAGCAGGGTGGGAGGGCCCTCGGGTGAGCAGTTCTTC. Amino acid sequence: CASRVGGPSGEQFF.

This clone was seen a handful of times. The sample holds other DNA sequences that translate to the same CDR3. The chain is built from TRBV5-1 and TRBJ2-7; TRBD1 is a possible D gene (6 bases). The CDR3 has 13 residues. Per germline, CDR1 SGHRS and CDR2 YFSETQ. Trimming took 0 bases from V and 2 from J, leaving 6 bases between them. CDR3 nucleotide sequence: TGCGCCAGCAGCTTGGACAGGGCCTACGAGCAGTACTTC. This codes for CASSLDRAYEQYF.

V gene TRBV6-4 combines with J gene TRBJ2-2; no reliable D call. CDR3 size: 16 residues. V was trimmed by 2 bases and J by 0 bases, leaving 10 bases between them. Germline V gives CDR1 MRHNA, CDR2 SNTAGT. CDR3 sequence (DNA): TGTGCCAGCAGTGACGGCACTACCGCGAACACCGGGGAGCTGTTTTTT. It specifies CASSDGTTANTGELFF.

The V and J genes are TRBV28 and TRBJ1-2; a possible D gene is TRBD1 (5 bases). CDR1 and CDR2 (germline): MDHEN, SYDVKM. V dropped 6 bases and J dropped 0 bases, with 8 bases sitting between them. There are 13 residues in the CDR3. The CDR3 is CASRQTANYGYTF. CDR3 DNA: TGTGCCAGCAGGCAGACAGCTAACTATGGCTACACCTTC.

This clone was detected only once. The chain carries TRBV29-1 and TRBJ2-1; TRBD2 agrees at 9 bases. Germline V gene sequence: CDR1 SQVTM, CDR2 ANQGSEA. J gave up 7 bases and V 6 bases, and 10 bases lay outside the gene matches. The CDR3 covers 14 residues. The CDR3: CSVNPAGGRNEQFF. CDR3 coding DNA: TGCAGCGTCAACCCGGCGGGGGGGCGGAATGAGCAGTTCTTC.

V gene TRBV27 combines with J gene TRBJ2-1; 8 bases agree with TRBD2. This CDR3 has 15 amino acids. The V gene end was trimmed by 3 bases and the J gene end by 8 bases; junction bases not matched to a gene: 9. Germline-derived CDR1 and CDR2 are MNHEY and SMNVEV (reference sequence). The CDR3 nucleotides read TGTGCCAGCAGTTTCTCCGGGACTAGGGGCCATGAGCAGTTCTTC. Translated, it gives CASSFSGTRGHEQFF.

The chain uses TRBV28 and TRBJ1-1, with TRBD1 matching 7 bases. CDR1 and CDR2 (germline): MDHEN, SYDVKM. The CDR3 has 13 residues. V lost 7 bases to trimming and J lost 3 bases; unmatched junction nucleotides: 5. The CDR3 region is CASISGGDTEAFF. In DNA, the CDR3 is TGTGCCAGCATTTCAGGGGGAGACACTGAAGCTTTCTTT.

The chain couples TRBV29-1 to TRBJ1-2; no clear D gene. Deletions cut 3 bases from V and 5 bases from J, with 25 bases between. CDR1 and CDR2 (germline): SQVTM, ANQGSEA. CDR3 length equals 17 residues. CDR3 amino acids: CSVEAAVGNGMGYGYTF. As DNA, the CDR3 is TGCAGCGTTGAGGCAGCGGTCGGGAACGGAATGGGGTATGGCTACACCTTC.

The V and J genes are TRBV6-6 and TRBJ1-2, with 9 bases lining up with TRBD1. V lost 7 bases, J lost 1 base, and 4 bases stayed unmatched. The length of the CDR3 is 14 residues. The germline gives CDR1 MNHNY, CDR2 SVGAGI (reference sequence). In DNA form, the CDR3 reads TGTGCCAGCAAGCGGACAGGGGATAACTATGGCTACACCTTC. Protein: CASKRTGDNYGYTF.

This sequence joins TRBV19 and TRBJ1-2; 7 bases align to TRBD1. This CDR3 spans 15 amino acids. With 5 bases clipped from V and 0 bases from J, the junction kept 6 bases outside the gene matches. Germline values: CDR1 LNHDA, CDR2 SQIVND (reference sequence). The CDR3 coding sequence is TGTGCCAGTAGTCCAGACCAGGGGGCTAACTATGGCTACACCTTC. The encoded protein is CASSPDQGANYGYTF.

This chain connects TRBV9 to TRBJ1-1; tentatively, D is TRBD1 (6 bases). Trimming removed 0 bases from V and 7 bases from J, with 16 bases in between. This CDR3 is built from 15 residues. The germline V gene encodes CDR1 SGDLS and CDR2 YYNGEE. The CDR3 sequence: CASSVASGGVGEAFF. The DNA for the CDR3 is TGTGCCAGCAGCGTAGCATCTGGGGGCGTGGGTGAAGCTTTCTTT.

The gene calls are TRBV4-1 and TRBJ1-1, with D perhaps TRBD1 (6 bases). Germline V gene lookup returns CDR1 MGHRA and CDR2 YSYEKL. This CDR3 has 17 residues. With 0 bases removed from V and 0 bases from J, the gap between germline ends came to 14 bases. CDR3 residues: CASSQDRGTQMNTEAFF. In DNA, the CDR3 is TGCGCCAGCAGCCAAGACAGGGGTACCCAAATGAACACTGAAGCTTTCTTT.

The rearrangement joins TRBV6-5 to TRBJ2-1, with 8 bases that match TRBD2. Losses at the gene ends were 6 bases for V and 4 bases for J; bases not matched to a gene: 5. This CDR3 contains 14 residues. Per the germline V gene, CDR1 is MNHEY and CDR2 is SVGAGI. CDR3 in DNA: TGTGCCAGCAGAGGTGGCGGGAGGTACAATGAGCAGTTCTTC. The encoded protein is CASRGGGRYNEQFF.

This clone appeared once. CDR3 sequence: CASSERYEQYF. The CDR3 bases are TGTGCCAGCAGTGAACGGTACGAGCAGTACTTC. This sequence joins TRBV6-1 and TRBJ2-5; D not resolved. The DNA end is more similar to TRBJ2-7, so the J call may be wrong. The CDR3 spans 11 residues. From germline, CDR1 is MNHNS and CDR2 SASEGT.

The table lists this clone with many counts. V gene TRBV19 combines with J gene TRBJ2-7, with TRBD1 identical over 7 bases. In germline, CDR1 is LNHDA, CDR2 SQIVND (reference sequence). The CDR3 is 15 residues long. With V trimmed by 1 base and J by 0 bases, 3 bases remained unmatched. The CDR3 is CASSIGAGGSYEQYF. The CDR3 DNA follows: TGTGCCAGTAGTATAGGGGCAGGGGGCTCCTACGAGCAGTACTTC.

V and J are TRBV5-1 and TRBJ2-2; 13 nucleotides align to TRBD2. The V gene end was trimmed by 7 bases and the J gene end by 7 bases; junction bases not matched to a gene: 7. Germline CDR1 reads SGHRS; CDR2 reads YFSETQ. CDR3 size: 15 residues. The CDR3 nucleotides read TGCGCCAGCGGACTAGCGGGAGCCCGCGGCGGGGAGCTGTTTTTT. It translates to CASGLAGARGGELFF.